This passage covers 8 T cell receptor beta chains from one sample sequenced in a study of T cells in Graves' hyperthyroidism and ophthalmopathy. What was amplified from RNA transcripts were TCR beta CDR3 regions. The HTBI primer set drove a first-round RT-PCR of the TCR CDR3. Via MiXCR, TCRdb re-called the multiplex PCR reads, giving one row per CDR3 protein. This table has under 550,000 distinct CDR3 sequences, 15% to 20% appearing once. The sample was blood. All receptors derive from a man aged 40-49 years with Graves' ophthalmopathy.

This clonotype was picked up many times. Here the CDR3 DNA reads TGTGCCAGCAGACCGGGACTAGCGCTCCTAGGGGATACGCAGTATTTT. Protein: CASRPGLALLGDTQYF. The chain uses TRBV7-9 and TRBJ2-3; 10 bases map to TRBD2. J was trimmed by 6 bases and V by 6 bases; bases with no gene match: 12. The CDR3 loop spans 16 amino acids. Germline loops: CDR1 SEHNR, CDR2 FQNEAQ (reference sequence).

The chain couples TRBV13 to TRBJ2-3; D not certain. Germline values: CDR1 PRHDT, CDR2 FYEKMQ (reference sequence). This CDR3 contains 14 residues. V lost 1 base and J lost 4, with 9 bases in between. The CDR3, as DNA: TGTGCCAGCAGCTTAGATGACCTCCCAGATACGCAGTATTTT. Translation: CASSLDDLPDTQYF.

This clonotype was counted many times. This chain links TRBV7-2 with TRBJ2-1, with D possibly TRBD2 on 5 matching bases. CDR1 SGHTA and CDR2 FQGNSA come from the germline V gene. V shed 6 bases and J shed 13 bases, with 16 bases lying between them. The CDR3 length is 12 residues. CDR3 sequence: CASSLTRSGQFF. Written as DNA, the CDR3 is TGTGCCAGCAGTTTGACCCGTTCGGGACAGTTCTTC.

This clonotype was counted ten times or more. The chain recombines TRBV20-1 with TRBJ1-5; D unresolved. V was cut by 0 bases and J by 2 bases, with 14 bases left in between. There are 16 residues in the CDR3. CDR1 is DFQATT and CDR2 is SNEGSKA in the germline V gene (reference sequence). In nucleotides, the CDR3 is TGCAGTGCTAGAGATAGAGGAGGGCGGGGCAATCAGCCCCAGCATTTT. It codes for CSARDRGGRGNQPQHF.

V gene TRBV4-3 combines with J gene TRBJ2-7; 7 nucleotides align to TRBD2. The CDR3 has 15 amino acids. The germline CDR1 and CDR2 sequences are LGHNA and YSLEER. With 1 base clipped from V and 1 base from J, the junction kept 4 bases outside the gene matches. This CDR3 reads CASSQVVGGSYEQYF. CDR3 nucleotide sequence: TGCGCCAGCAGCCAAGTGGTCGGGGGGTCCTACGAGCAGTACTTC.

On this clonotype: At one end, the junction sequence differs from germline, possibly due to a read error. The J gene is TRBJ2-1, the V gene TRBV4-1; D is uncertain. Germline assignment: CDR1 MGHRA and CDR2 YSYEKL. CDR3 length equals 15 residues. The CDR3 spells CASSRGITGYNEQFF. In DNA, the CDR3 is TGTGCCAGCAGTCGCGGTATAACGGGCTACAATGAGCAGTTCTTC.

The chain employs TRBV13 and TRBJ2-7, with TRBD2 identical over 16 bases. The V gene end was trimmed by 1 base and the J gene end by 5 bases; junction bases not matched to a gene: 11. The CDR3 has 19 amino acids. Germline loops: CDR1 PRHDT, CDR2 FYEKMQ (reference sequence). The CDR3 reads CASSLALAPGLAGGDEQYF. CDR3 coding DNA: TGTGCCAGCAGCTTAGCCCTAGCTCCGGGACTAGCGGGAGGGGACGAGCAGTACTTC.

Many counts were recorded for this clonotype. The chain links TRBV2 to TRBJ2-5, with 14 bases matching TRBD2. V was clipped by 8 bases and J by 4 bases; unmatched bases: 6. Germline loops: CDR1 SNHLY, CDR2 FYNNEI. CDR3 size: 15 residues. The CDR3 protein is CASSTGTSGGETQYF. The CDR3, as DNA: TGTGCCAGCTCAACCGGGACTAGCGGGGGAGAGACCCAGTACTTC.